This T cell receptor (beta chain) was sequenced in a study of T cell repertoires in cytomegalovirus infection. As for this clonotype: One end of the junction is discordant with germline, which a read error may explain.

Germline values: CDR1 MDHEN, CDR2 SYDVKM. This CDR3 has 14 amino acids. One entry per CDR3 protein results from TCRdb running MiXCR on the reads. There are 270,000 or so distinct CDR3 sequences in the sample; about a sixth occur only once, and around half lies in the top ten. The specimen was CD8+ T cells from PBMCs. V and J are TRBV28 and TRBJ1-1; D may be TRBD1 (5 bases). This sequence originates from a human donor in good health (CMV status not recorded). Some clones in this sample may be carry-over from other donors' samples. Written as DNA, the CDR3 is TGTGCCAACAGTTTCCCGGGGGTCGGAAGTGAAGCTTTCTTT. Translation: CANSFPGVGSEAFF.